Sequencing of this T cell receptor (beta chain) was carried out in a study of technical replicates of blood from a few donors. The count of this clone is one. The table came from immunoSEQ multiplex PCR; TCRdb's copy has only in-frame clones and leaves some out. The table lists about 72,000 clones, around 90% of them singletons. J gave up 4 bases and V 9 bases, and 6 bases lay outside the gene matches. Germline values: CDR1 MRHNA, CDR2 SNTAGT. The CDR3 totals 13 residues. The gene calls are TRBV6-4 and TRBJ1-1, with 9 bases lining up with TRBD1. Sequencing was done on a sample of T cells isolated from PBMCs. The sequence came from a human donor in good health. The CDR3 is CASKQGAGTEAFF. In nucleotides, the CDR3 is TGTGCCAGTAAACAGGGGGCCGGCACTGAAGCTTTCTTT.